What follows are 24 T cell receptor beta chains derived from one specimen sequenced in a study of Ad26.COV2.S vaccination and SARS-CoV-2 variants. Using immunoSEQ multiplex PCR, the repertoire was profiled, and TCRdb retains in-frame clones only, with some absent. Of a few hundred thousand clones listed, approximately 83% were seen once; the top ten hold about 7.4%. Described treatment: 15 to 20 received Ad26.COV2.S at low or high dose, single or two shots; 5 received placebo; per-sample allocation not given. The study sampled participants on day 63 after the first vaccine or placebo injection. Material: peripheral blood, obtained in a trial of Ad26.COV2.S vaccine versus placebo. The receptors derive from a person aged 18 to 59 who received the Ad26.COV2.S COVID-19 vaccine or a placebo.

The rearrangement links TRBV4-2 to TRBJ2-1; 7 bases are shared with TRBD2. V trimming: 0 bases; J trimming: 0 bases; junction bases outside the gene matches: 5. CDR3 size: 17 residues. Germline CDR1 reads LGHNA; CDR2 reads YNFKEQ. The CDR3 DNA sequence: TGTGCCAGCAGCCAAGAGGGAGGGACTAACTCCTACAATGAGCAGTTCTTC. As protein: CASSQEGGTNSYNEQFF.

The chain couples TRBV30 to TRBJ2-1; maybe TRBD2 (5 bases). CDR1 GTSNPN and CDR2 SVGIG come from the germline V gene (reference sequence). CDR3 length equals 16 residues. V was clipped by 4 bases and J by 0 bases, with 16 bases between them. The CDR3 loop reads CAWMLRGLNSYNEQFF. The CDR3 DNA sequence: TGTGCCTGGATGCTTCGCGGACTTAACTCCTACAATGAGCAGTTCTTC. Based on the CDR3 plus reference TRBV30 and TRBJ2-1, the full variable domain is SQTIHQWPATLVQPVGSPLSLECTVEGTSNPNLYWYRQAAGRGLQLLFYSVGIGQISSEVPQNLSASRPQDRQFILSSKKLLLSDSGFYLCAWMLRGLNSYNEQFFGPGTRLTVL.

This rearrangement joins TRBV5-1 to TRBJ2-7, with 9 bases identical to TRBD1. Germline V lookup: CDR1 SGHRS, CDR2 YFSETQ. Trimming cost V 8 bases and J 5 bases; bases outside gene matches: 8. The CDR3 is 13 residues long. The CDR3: CASTGTGKDEQYF. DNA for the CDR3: TGCGCCAGTACCGGGACAGGGAAAGACGAGCAGTACTTC.

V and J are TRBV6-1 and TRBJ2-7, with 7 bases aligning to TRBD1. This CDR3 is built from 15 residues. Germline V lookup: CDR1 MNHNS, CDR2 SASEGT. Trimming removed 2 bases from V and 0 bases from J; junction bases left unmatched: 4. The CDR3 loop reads CASSEPGQPSYEQYF. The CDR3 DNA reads TGTGCCAGCAGTGAACCGGGACAGCCCTCCTACGAGCAGTACTTC.

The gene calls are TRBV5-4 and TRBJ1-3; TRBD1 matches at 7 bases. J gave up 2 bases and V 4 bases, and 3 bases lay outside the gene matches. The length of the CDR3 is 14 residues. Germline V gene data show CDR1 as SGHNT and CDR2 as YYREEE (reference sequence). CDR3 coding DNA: TGTGCCAGCAGCACCCAGGGGGCTGGAAACACCATATATTTT. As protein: CASSTQGAGNTIYF.

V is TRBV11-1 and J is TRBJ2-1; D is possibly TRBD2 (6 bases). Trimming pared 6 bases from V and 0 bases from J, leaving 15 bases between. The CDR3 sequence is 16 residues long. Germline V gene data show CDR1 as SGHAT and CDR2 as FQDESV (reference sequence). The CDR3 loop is CASRSGLQYSYNEQFF. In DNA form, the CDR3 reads TGTGCCAGCAGGTCGGGACTTCAGTACTCCTACAATGAGCAGTTCTTC.

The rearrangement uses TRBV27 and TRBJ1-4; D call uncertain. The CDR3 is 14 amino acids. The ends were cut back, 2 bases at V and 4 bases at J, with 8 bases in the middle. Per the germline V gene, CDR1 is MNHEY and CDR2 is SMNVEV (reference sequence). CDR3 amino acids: CASSLMGGNEKLFF. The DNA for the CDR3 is TGTGCCAGCAGTTTAATGGGCGGTAATGAAAAACTGTTTTTT.

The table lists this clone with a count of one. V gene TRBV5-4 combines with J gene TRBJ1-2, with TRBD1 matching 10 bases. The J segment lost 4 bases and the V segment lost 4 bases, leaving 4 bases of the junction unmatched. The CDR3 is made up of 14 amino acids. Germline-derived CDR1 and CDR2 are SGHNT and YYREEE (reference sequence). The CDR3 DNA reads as TGTGCCAGCAGCGGGGGACAGGGGTTCTATGGCTACACCTTC. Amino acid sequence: CASSGGQGFYGYTF.

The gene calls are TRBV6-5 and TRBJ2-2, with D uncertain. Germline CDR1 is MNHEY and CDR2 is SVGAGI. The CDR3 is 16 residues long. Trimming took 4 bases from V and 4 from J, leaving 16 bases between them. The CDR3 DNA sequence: TGTGCCAGCAGTTGGCCGACCCCCCGGCCCACCGGGGAGCTGTTTTTT. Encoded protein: CASSWPTPRPTGELFF.

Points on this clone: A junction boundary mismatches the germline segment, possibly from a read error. The CDR3 reads CASSGTRRWNF. CDR3 coding DNA: TGTGCCAGCAGCGGGACGCGGCGATGGAACTTC. The chain uses TRBV2 and TRBJ2-7; the D gene could be TRBD1 or TRBD2 (5 bases each). CDR3 size: 11 residues. From germline, CDR1 is SNHLY and CDR2 FYNNEI. Complete variable domain (other parts from reference TRBV2 and TRBJ2-7): EPEVTQTPSHQVTQMGQEVILRCVPISNHLYFYWYRQILGQKVEFLVSFYNNEISEKSEIFDDQFSVERPDGSNFTLKIRSTKLEDSAMYFCASSGTRRWNFGPGTRLTVT.

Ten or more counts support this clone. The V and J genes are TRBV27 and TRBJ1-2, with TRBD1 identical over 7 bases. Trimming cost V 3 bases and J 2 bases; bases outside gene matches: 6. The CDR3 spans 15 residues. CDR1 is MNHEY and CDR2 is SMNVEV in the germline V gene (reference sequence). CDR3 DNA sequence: TGTGCCAGCAGTTTCGCACAGGGGTTGAACTATGGCTACACCTTC. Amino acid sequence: CASSFAQGLNYGYTF.

DNA for the CDR3: TGTGCCAGCAGCTTAGTCCTCTTGACCGGGGAGCTGTTTTTT. Translation: CASSLVLLTGELFF. The chain links TRBV5-6 to TRBJ2-2; no firm D call. Germline V gives CDR1 SGHDT, CDR2 YYEEEE. Trimming stripped 2 bases from V and 5 bases from J, with 10 bases between. This CDR3 comprises 14 residues. Supplemented by reference TRBV5-6 and TRBJ2-2, the full variable domain reads DAGVTQSPTHLIKTRGQQVTLRCSPKSGHDTVSWYQQALGQGPQFIFQYYEEEERQRGNFPDRFSGHQFPNYSSELNVNALLLGDSALYLCASSLVLLTGELFFGEGSRLTVL.

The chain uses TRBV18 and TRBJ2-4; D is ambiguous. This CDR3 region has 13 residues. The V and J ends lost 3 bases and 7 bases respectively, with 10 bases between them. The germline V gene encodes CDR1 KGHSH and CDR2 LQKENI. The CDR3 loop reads CASSPTGNNIQYF. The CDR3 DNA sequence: TGTGCCAGCTCACCGACGGGTAATAACATTCAGTACTTC.

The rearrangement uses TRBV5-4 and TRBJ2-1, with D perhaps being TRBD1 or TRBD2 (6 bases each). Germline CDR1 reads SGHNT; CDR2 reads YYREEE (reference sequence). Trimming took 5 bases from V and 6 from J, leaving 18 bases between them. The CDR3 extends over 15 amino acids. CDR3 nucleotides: TGTGCCAGCAGAGGGGACCTAGGGGGAGGCAATGAGCAGTTCTTC. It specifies CASRGDLGGGNEQFF.

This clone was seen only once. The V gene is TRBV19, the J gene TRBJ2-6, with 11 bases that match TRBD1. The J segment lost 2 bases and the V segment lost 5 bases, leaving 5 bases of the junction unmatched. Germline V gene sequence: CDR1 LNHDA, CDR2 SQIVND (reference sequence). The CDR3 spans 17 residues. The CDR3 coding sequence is TGTGCCAGTAGTCTCGGACAGGGGGCTACTGGGGCCAACGTCCTGACTTTC. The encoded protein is CASSLGQGATGANVLTF.

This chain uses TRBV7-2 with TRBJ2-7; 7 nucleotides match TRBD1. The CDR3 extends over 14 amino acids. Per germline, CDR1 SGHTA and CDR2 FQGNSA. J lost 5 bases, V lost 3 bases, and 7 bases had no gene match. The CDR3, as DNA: TGTGCCAGCAGCTTTATAGGGGGCTTTAACGAGCAGTACTTC. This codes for CASSFIGGFNEQYF.

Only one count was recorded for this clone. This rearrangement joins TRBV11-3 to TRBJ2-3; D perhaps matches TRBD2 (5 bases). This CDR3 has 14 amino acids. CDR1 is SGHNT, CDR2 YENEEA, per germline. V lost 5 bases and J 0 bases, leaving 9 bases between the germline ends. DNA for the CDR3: TGTGCCAGCAGCCATCCGGGGAGCACAGATACGCAGTATTTT. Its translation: CASSHPGSTDTQYF. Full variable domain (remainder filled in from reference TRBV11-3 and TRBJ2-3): EAGVVQSPRYKIIEKKQPVAFWCNPISGHNTLYWYLQNLGQGPELLIRYENEEAVDDSQLPKDRFSAERLKGVDSTLKIQPAELGDSAVYLCASSHPGSTDTQYFGPGTRLTVL.

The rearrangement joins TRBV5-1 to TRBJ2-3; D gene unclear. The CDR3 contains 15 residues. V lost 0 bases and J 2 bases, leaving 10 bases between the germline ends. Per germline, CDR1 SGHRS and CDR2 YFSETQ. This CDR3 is CASSLVKPDTDTQYF. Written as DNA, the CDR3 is TGCGCCAGCAGCTTGGTGAAGCCCGACACAGATACGCAGTATTTT.

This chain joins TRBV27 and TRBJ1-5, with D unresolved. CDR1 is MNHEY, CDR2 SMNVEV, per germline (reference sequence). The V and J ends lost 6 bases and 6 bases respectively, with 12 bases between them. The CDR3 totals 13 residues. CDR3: CASRREIGQPQHF. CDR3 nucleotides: TGTGCCAGCAGAAGGGAAATCGGTCAGCCCCAGCATTTT.

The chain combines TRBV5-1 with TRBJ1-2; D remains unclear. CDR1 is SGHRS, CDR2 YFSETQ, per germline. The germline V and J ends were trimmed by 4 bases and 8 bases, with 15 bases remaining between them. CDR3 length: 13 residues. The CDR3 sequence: CASSPESQGGYTF. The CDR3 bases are TGCGCCAGCAGCCCGGAGTCCCAAGGGGGCTACACCTTC.

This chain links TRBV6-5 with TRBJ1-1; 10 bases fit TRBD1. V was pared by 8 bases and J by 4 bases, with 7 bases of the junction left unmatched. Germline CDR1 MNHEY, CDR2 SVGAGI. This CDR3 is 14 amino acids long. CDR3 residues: CASLPGQGTTEAFF. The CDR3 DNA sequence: TGTGCCAGCCTTCCGGGACAGGGGACCACTGAAGCTTTCTTT.

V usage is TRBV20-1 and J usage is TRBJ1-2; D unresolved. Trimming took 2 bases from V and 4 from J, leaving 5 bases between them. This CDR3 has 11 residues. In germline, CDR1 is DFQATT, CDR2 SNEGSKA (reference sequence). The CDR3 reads CSARRLYGYTF. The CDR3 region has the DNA TGCAGTGCTAGAAGGCTCTATGGCTACACCTTC.

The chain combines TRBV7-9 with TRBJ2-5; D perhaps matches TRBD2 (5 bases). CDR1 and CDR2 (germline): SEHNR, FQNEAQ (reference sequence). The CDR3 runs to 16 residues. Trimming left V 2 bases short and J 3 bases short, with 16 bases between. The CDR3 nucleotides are TGTGCCAGCAGCTTAACCCGGCCGGCGGGCGAAGAGACCCAGTACTTC. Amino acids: CASSLTRPAGEETQYF.

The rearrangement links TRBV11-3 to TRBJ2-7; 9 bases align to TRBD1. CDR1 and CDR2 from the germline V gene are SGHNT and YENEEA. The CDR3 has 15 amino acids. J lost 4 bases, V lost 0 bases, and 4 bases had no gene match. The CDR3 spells CASSLEGQGYYEQYF. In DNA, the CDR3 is TGTGCCAGCAGCTTAGAGGGACAGGGCTATTACGAGCAGTACTTC. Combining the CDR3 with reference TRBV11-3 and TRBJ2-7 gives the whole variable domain EAGVVQSPRYKIIEKKQPVAFWCNPISGHNTLYWYLQNLGQGPELLIRYENEEAVDDSQLPKDRFSAERLKGVDSTLKIQPAELGDSAVYLCASSLEGQGYYEQYFGPGTRLTVT.